The clone carrying this TCR beta chain was seen only a few times. The record originates from a study of OX40 agonist ivuxolimab in advanced cancers. TCRdb keeps only in-frame clones here, not all; method: immunoSEQ multiplex PCR. The table lists some 12,000 clones, 69% of them singletons. Individuals having autoimmune disease history or systemic immunosuppression were not enrolled. Germline CDR1 SGHAT, CDR2 FQDESV (reference sequence). Unmatched junction bases numbered 12, after V lost 5 bases and J lost 6 bases. The CDR3 sequence is 16 residues long. This rearrangement joins TRBV11-1 to TRBJ1-4; 7 bases match TRBD1. Sequencing used CD4+ or CD8+ T cells sorted from blood, obtained in a trial of the OX40 agonist ivuxolimab. The source is an adult with an advanced solid tumor such as melanoma, head and neck, liver or kidney cancer. The CDR3: CASSLGAGGQYEKLFF. In DNA, the CDR3 is TGTGCCAGCAGCCTTGGAGCCGGGGGACAGTATGAAAAACTGTTTTTT.